Following are 28 T cell receptor beta chains from one sample sequenced in a study of identical twins. TCRdb analysed the 5' RACE reads with MiXCR anew, one entry per CDR3 protein. This sample has approximately 190,000 distinct CDR3 sequences, with more than 15% found just once. These same data were also listed under a study on T cells expressing NK-cell markers.

What was sequenced was CD8+ T cells sorted from blood. The receptors come from a woman younger than 30 in good health.

The V gene is TRBV11-3, the J gene TRBJ2-3; the D is unclear. Trimming stripped 4 bases from V and 3 bases from J, with 5 bases between. This CDR3 contains 12 residues. Germline V gene data show CDR1 as SGHNT and CDR2 as YENEEA. DNA of the CDR3: TGTGCCAGCAGCTCGTGGACAGATACGCAGTATTTT. Its translation is CASSSWTDTQYF. Full variable domain (rest looked up from reference TRBV11-3 and TRBJ2-3): EAGVVQSPRYKIIEKKQPVAFWCNPISGHNTLYWYLQNLGQGPELLIRYENEEAVDDSQLPKDRFSAERLKGVDSTLKIQPAELGDSAVYLCASSSWTDTQYFGPGTRLTVL.

V gene TRBV6-5 combines with J gene TRBJ1-2, with D perhaps TRBD1 (5 bases). The V gene lost 2 bases and the J gene lost 8 bases, with 12 bases spanning the gap. Germline V gene sequence: CDR1 MNHEY, CDR2 SVGAGI. There are 13 residues in the CDR3. CDR3 residues: CASSYQGLGGYTF. Here the CDR3 DNA reads TGTGCCAGCAGTTACCAGGGTTTGGGAGGCTACACCTTC.

This clonotype came up a few times. CDR3 bases: TGTGCCACCAGCAGAGAAAGGGGTGCAATCCACTATGGCTACACCTTC. Amino acids: CATSRERGAIHYGYTF. The chain links TRBV15 to TRBJ1-2; weak D call: TRBD1 (5 bases). Trimming took 0 bases from V and 3 from J, leaving 14 bases between them. Per germline, CDR1 LNHNV and CDR2 YYDKDF (reference sequence). The CDR3 has 16 residues.

The J gene is TRBJ2-1, the V gene TRBV6-2 or TRBV6-3; the D gene is possibly TRBD2 (7 bases). The V gene lost 6 bases and the J gene lost 12 bases, with 18 bases spanning the gap. Germline assignment: CDR1 MNHEY and CDR2 SVGEGT. The CDR3 is 13 residues long. The CDR3 loop is CASSPTQGGGQFF. As DNA, the CDR3 is TGTGCCAGCAGCCCCACACAGGGAGGGGGGCAGTTCTTC.

This clonotype was seen many times. J is TRBJ2-1 and V is TRBV12-3 or TRBV12-4; D is ambiguous. With 5 bases removed from V and 10 bases from J, the gap between germline ends came to 15 bases. The CDR3 is 13 residues long. The CDR3 loop is CASSPTLIHEQFF. In nucleotides, the CDR3 is TGTGCCAGCAGTCCTACCCTTATCCACGAGCAGTTCTTC.

This chain joins TRBV12-3 or TRBV12-4 and TRBJ2-3, with 9 nucleotides matching TRBD1. The ends lost 5 bases at V and 5 bases at J; junction bases unmatched: 5. The length of the CDR3 is 14 residues. The CDR3 loop is CASSRDRDGDTQYF. The CDR3 DNA follows: TGTGCCAGCAGTCGGGACAGGGACGGAGATACGCAGTATTTT.

This clonotype appeared a few times. V is TRBV20-1 and J is TRBJ2-1; TRBD2 agrees at 9 bases. The CDR3 contains 15 residues. Germline loops: CDR1 DFQATT, CDR2 SNEGSKA (reference sequence). V shed 2 bases and J 5 bases; nucleotides not matched to a gene: 7. CDR3 residues: CSARPAERGDNEQFF. The CDR3 DNA sequence: TGCAGTGCTAGACCCGCGGAGCGGGGGGACAATGAGCAGTTCTTC.

This clonotype was counted between two and nine times. The CDR3, as DNA: TGTGCCAGCAGCCCAATCGGGGGCAGGGCTGGCGAGCAGTACTTC. It translates to CASSPIGGRAGEQYF. This sequence joins TRBV7-9 and TRBJ2-7; D might be TRBD1 or TRBD2, each matching 6 bases. The germline V gene has CDR1 SEHNR and CDR2 FQNEAQ (reference sequence). V was clipped by 5 bases and J by 6 bases, with 20 bases between them. This CDR3 has 15 residues.

The V and J genes are TRBV10-3 and TRBJ1-5, with a weak D call TRBD1 (6 bases). This CDR3 has 14 residues. Germline CDR1 and CDR2: ENHRY and SYGVKD. The V gene lost 8 bases and the J gene lost 4 bases, with 15 bases spanning the gap. CDR3 in amino acids: CAISPGQSNQPQHF. CDR3 nucleotides: TGTGCCATCTCCCCGGGACAAAGTAATCAGCCCCAGCATTTT.

CDR3 DNA sequence: TGTGCCAGCAGCTACCCGGGGGGCGCCCAGGTCGAGCAGTACTTC. Its protein product is CASSYPGGAQVEQYF. The chain recombines TRBV5-5 with TRBJ2-7, with D tentatively TRBD2 (7 bases). The CDR3 spans 15 residues. Germline V gives CDR1 SGHKS, CDR2 YYEKEE (reference sequence). The germline V and J ends were trimmed by 3 bases and 6 bases, with 19 bases remaining between them.

This clonotype was picked up a small number of times. The V call is TRBV9, the J call TRBJ2-7; weak D call: TRBD2 (6 bases). The CDR3 runs to 14 residues. V was clipped by 0 bases and J by 4 bases, with 11 bases between them. Looked up from germline, CDR1 is SGDLS and CDR2 is YYNGEE. The DNA of the CDR3 is TGTGCCAGCAGCGTAGCCCAGGAGGGATACGAGCAGTACTTC. This gives the protein CASSVAQEGYEQYF.

J is TRBJ2-7 and V is TRBV4-1; D is perhaps TRBD2 (5 bases). CDR3 length: 13 amino acids. Germline CDR1 reads MGHRA; CDR2 reads YSYEKL. Trimming left V 4 bases short and J 2 bases short, with 9 bases between. The CDR3 nucleotides read TGCGCCAGCAGCCTCGGGAAACCCTACGAGCAGTACTTC. It codes for CASSLGKPYEQYF.

V usage is TRBV30 and J usage is TRBJ2-2, with 9 bases fitting TRBD2. Per germline, CDR1 GTSNPN and CDR2 SVGIG (reference sequence). This CDR3 comprises 18 residues. The junction had 15 bases not matched to a gene; V was cut back by 4 bases and J by 3 bases. The CDR3 protein is CAWTLVATSGSYTGELFF. The CDR3 nucleotides are TGTGCCTGGACCCTCGTAGCTACTAGCGGGTCTTACACCGGGGAGCTGTTTTTT. Complete variable domain (other parts from reference TRBV30 and TRBJ2-2): SQTIHQWPATLVQPVGSPLSLECTVEGTSNPNLYWYRQAAGRGLQLLFYSVGIGQISSEVPQNLSASRPQDRQFILSSKKLLLSDSGFYLCAWTLVATSGSYTGELFFGEGSRLTVL.

The chain carries TRBV4-2 and TRBJ2-3; D could derive from TRBD1 or TRBD2 (5 bases each). Per germline, CDR1 LGHNA and CDR2 YNFKEQ. Deletions cut 5 bases from V and 2 bases from J, with 17 bases between. The CDR3 runs to 16 residues. The CDR3 here is CASSGNPGTYTDTQYF. The CDR3 region has the DNA TGTGCCAGCAGCGGTAACCCCGGGACCTACACAGATACGCAGTATTTT.

The chain employs TRBV10-3 and TRBJ2-7, with no clear D. Trimming cost V 11 bases and J 4 bases, with 33 bases left between them. CDR3 size: 18 residues. Looked up from germline, CDR1 is ENHRY and CDR2 is SYGVKD. The CDR3 reads CAVPPPPTTLISRYEQYF. The CDR3 nucleotides read TGTGCCGTCCCCCCCCCGCCTACAACTCTCATATCTCGGTACGAGCAGTACTTC.

This chain links TRBV12-3 or TRBV12-4 with TRBJ1-2; 7 nucleotides line up with TRBD1. This CDR3 comprises 14 residues. The V segment lost 1 base and the J segment 8 bases; nucleotides outside the gene matches: 7. The DNA of the CDR3 is TGTGCCAGCAGTTTAGGAGGAGGGGGCTTAGGCTACACCTTC. Translating it yields CASSLGGGGLGYTF.

The V and J genes are TRBV2 and TRBJ2-7, with D possibly being TRBD2 (5 bases). The CDR3 covers 13 residues. Germline-derived CDR1 and CDR2 are SNHLY and FYNNEI. Trimming removed 2 bases from V and 2 bases from J, with 7 bases in between. The CDR3 coding sequence is TGTGCCAGCAGTGAACCCGGGACCTACGAGCAGTACTTC. It yields the protein CASSEPGTYEQYF.

The chain combines TRBV12-3 or TRBV12-4 with TRBJ1-2; no firm D call. V dropped 3 bases and J dropped 5 bases, with 7 bases sitting between them. The CDR3 covers 12 residues. The CDR3: CASSLVGYGYTF. The CDR3, as DNA: TGTGCCAGCAGTTTGGTGGGGTATGGCTACACCTTC.

In its sample, this clonotype was seen a few times. Here the CDR3 reads CASSQAGLGNEQFF. CDR3 nucleotide sequence: TGCGCCAGCAGCCAAGCCGGTTTGGGAAATGAGCAGTTCTTC. The chain employs TRBV4-1 and TRBJ2-1, with D unresolved. In germline, CDR1 is MGHRA, CDR2 YSYEKL. V was pared by 1 base and J by 7 bases, with 11 bases between. This CDR3 region has 14 residues.

The CDR3 sequence: CAMGTGADEQYF. Here the CDR3 DNA reads TGTGCCATGGGGACAGGGGCCGACGAGCAGTACTTC. The chain carries TRBV10-3 and TRBJ2-7; 10 bases agree with TRBD1. J was trimmed by 5 bases and V by 9 bases; bases with no gene match: 4. This CDR3 contains 12 residues. CDR1 is ENHRY and CDR2 is SYGVKD in the germline V gene.

The genes are TRBV7-9 and TRBJ2-7; D is unresolved. Germline V CDR1 and CDR2: SEHNR, FQNEAQ (reference sequence). V was clipped by 6 bases and J by 2 bases, with 11 bases between them. This CDR3 region has 13 residues. CDR3 in DNA: TGTGCCAGCAGGGGCCCCACGGCCTACGAGCAGTACTTC. It encodes CASRGPTAYEQYF.

V gene TRBV5-1 combines with J gene TRBJ2-7; TRBD1 is a possible D gene (6 bases). Trimming cost V 4 bases and J 2 bases, with 28 bases left between them. This CDR3 is 19 amino acids long. CDR1 SGHRS and CDR2 YFSETQ come from the germline V gene. In DNA, the CDR3 is TGCGCCAGCAGCCATATACCGGGACACGGTAAAGGGGTAGCCTACGAGCAGTACTTC. Its protein product is CASSHIPGHGKGVAYEQYF.

This clonotype was found a few times. The rearrangement joins TRBV6-1 to TRBJ2-1; 12 bases line up with TRBD2. Germline CDR1 and CDR2: MNHNS and SASEGT. This CDR3 is built from 15 residues. V gave up 6 bases and J gave up 10 bases; unmatched junction bases: 10. In DNA form, the CDR3 reads TGTGCCAGCAGCCCTAGCGGGGGGGCCGCAGGGGAGCAGTTCTTC. This sequence encodes CASSPSGGAAGEQFF.

The rearrangement joins TRBV11-1 to TRBJ2-7; D is perhaps TRBD1 or TRBD2 (5 bases each). Germline CDR1 is SGHAT and CDR2 is FQDESV (reference sequence). The CDR3 covers 18 residues. Trimming removed 1 base from V and 5 bases from J, with 24 bases in between. CDR3 sequence: CASSLEGKVRAEGDEQYF. In nucleotides, the CDR3 is TGTGCCAGCAGCTTAGAAGGGAAGGTGCGGGCGGAAGGGGACGAGCAGTACTTC.

The V gene is TRBV7-8, the J gene TRBJ2-7; D perhaps matches TRBD2 (5 bases). Trimming left V 3 bases short and J 7 bases short, with 22 bases between. CDR1 is SGHVS, CDR2 FQNEAQ, per germline. This CDR3 comprises 16 residues. This CDR3 is CASSFPVAGPRREQYF. The CDR3, as DNA: TGTGCCAGCAGCTTCCCCGTGGCGGGCCCGAGGAGGGAGCAGTACTTC.

This clonotype was detected only a few times. CDR3 nucleotide sequence: TGTGCCAGCAGTTTAATAGGCCAAACTGGTGAGCAGTTCTTC. It encodes CASSLIGQTGEQFF. The chain combines TRBV27 with TRBJ2-1; D not resolved. Trimming cost V 2 bases and J 9 bases, with 14 bases left between them. Germline V gene lookup returns CDR1 MNHEY and CDR2 SMNVEV (reference sequence). The CDR3 extends over 14 amino acids.

This clonotype was recorded a few times. The genes are TRBV12-3 or TRBV12-4 and TRBJ1-2; weak D call: TRBD1 (6 bases). There are 14 residues in the CDR3. V was cut by 8 bases and J by 3 bases, with 16 bases left in between. CDR3 amino acids: CASSSGVWDYGYTF. The CDR3 DNA is TGTGCCAGCTCTTCAGGGGTATGGGACTATGGCTACACCTTC.

This clonotype was seen a few times. This chain links TRBV20-1 with TRBJ2-1; the match to TRBD2 covers 9 bases. Germline V gene sequence: CDR1 DFQATT, CDR2 SNEGSKA (reference sequence). The CDR3 spans 13 residues. The V gene end was trimmed by 2 bases and the J gene end by 7 bases; junction bases not matched to a gene: 3. CDR3 in amino acids: CSARNLAGNEQFF. In DNA, the CDR3 is TGCAGTGCTAGAAATCTAGCGGGAAATGAGCAGTTCTTC.